This T cell receptor (beta chain) was retrieved from a study of shared clonotypes between healthy human individuals (dated by TCRdb to 2018 to 2020). In the study overall: The cohort comprised a couple of women and a few men aged 18 to 49 years. To increase sequencing depth and limit assay-specific biases, TCR repertoire library preparation and sequencing were carried out by different laboratories using diverse techniques. Per donor, leukapheresis produced somewhere between about 0.9 and 10 billion PBMCs. To estimate repertoire size and how much clonotypes are shared between individuals, the study performed deep sequencing of blood TCR repertoires from a few healthy adults.

The donors were healthy, HIV-negative adults who had no recently reported acute infections or vaccinations. Only Caucasian adults living in Nashville, Tennessee, USA were represented among the donors. For unsorted samples, 90 million or so PBMCs were counted and genomic DNA was extracted with the QIAamp DNA Blood Mini kit. Blood was collected by leukapheresis, and PBMCs were isolated by Ficoll-Histopaque density gradient centrifugation and then cryopreserved in liquid nitrogen vapor phase. What the research found in general, with its limitations: Only blood was sampled, and tissue TCR repertoires likely differ from those in blood. Because the study included only a small number of donors, the genetic and exposure-history diversity represented was limited. Pairwise subsampling indicated that sequencing depth was expected to affect the degree of clonotype sharing among donors.

TCR CDR3 regions were amplified from genomic DNA by multiplex PCR using the deep immunoSEQ assay. Extracted genomic DNA from each cell subset was distributed evenly across all wells of several immunoSEQ 96-well plates, and each plate was treated as a replicate. For unsorted PBMC, each replicate PCR was loaded with roughly 270 ng genomic DNA, equivalent to some 27,000 T cell genomes. Ten immunoSEQ deep assay plates were used to sequence the unsorted PBMC genomic DNA. The purified libraries were quantified using a Qubit 3.0 fluorometer, sized with a Bioanalyzer 2100, and then quantified again using the KAPA Library Quantification kit. Every immunoSEQ 96-well plate was sequenced on a separate single-read 150-cycle Illumina NextSeq 550 flow cell. On the study's bioinformatics: Because the immunoSEQ output included only junctional sequences and no quality scores, the filtering could not be the same as the filtering used for full-length reads. To assign V/J genes and CDR3, sequences were annotated using PyIR, a Python wrapper for IgBLAST v1.9, with IMGT germline references. Reads with weak V/J assignments (E-value above 1e-6), missing CDR3, stop codons, out-of-frame junctions, or ambiguous translated residues were removed. V3J clonotypes were defined as sequences sharing an identical inferred V gene, J gene, and CDR3 amino acid sequence. Percentage overlap between repertoires was calculated by dividing the number of shared unique clonotypes by the size of the smaller repertoire. RTK rarefaction, the Chao1 estimator, and Recon v2.1 estimates of unobserved clonotypes were used to assess repertoire richness. What TCRdb holds here is the immuneACCESS table cut down to in-frame rearrangements. Part of the clones is not present; checked against another copy, under half of the missing clones reflect an unresolved V gene, and the others are unexplained. V, J and clone size derive from that table, while D and trimming were established from the DNA sequence. The sample contains about 470,000 clones, around 79% of them found a single time. The ten largest clones represent approximately 13% of the sample.

This clone was detected a few times. Its binding antigen is unknown. Base qualities are missing; no much larger clone stands one base away. CDR1 SGHRS and CDR2 YFSETQ are derived from the germline V gene. The cysteine opens and the phenylalanine closes a CDR3 of 13 amino acids. Only the CDR3 DNA is retained, 39 bases long and in frame from the first base. The trim is 0 bases for V and 3 bases for J, with a gap of 6 bases between the germline ends. This receptor was obtained from a woman in her thirties or forties in good health. Some clones in this sample may be carry-over from other donors' samples. The source material was PBMCs. This receptor chain uses TRBV5-1 and TRBJ1-1, and perhaps TRBD1 as D gene, on 6 matching bases. The sequence in DNA is TGCGCCAGCAGCTTGGACAGGGACACTGAAGCTTTCTTT. Translated, it reads CASSLDRDTEAFF.